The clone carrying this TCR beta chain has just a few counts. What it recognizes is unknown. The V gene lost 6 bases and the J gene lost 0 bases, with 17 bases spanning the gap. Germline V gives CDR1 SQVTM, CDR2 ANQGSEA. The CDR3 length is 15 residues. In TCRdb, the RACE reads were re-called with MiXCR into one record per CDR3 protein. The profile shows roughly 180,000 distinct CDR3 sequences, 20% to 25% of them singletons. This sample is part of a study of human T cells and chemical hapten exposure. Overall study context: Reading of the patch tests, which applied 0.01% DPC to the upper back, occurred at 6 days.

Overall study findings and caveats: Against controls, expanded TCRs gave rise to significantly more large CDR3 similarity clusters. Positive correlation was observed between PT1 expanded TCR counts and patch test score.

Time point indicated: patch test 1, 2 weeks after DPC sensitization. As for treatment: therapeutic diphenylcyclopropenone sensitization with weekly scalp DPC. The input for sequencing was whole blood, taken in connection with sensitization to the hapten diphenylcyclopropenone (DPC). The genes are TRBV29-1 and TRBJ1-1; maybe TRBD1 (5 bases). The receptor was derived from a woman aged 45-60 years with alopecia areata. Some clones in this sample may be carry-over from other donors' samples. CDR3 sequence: CSVSQGIPMNTEAFF. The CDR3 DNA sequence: TGCAGCGTAAGTCAGGGCATCCCGATGAACACTGAAGCTTTCTTT.